Below, 31 T cell receptor beta chains from the same sample are listed, as sequenced in a study of T cells in Graves' hyperthyroidism and ophthalmopathy (dated by TCRdb to between 2018 and 2021). The library was built by means of multiplex PCR. Data came from an Illumina HiSeq 2000. TCR beta CDR3 regions were amplified from RNA transcripts. The TCR CDR3 was subjected to a first round of RT-PCR using the HTBI primer set and the Qiagen OneStep RT-PCR kit. The public sequencing data were trimmed at Q25 with fastp and processed into clonotypes with MiXCR by TCRdb, which kept only in-frame beta chains. Rows with one shared CDR3 protein collapse into an entry with the most common genes and DNA. The sample table records 530,000 or so distinct CDR3 sequences; 15% to 20% of these occur just once. Of the sample, 17% is held by the ten largest clones. Sample: blood. Receptors originate from a woman under 30 with Graves' ophthalmopathy.

The chain carries TRBV20-1 and TRBJ2-3; possible D gene TRBD2, 5 bases. V was cut by 0 bases and J by 3 bases, with 13 bases left in between. Germline assignment: CDR1 DFQATT and CDR2 SNEGSKA (reference sequence). The CDR3 is 15 amino acids. The chain's CDR3 is CSARDFRGSTDTQYF. The CDR3, as DNA: TGCAGTGCTAGAGATTTTCGGGGATCGACAGATACGCAGTATTTT.

This clonotype occurred a few times. This chain joins TRBV19 and TRBJ2-1; 13 nucleotides agree with TRBD2. CDR3 length equals 19 residues. Germline V gives CDR1 LNHDA, CDR2 SQIVND (reference sequence). With V trimmed by 5 bases and J by 0 bases, 10 bases remained unmatched. This CDR3 is CASSPRLAGGPSSYNEQFF. The CDR3 DNA reads as TGTGCCAGTAGTCCCCGACTAGCGGGGGGCCCCAGCTCCTACAATGAGCAGTTCTTC.

V gene TRBV9 combines with J gene TRBJ2-3; 9 bases line up with TRBD2. Germline V CDR1 and CDR2: SGDLS, YYNGEE. The CDR3 runs 18 residues. Germline trimming cut 1 base from V and 0 bases from J; bases unmatched to any gene: 9. CDR3 in amino acids: CASSVLAGNYLSTDTQYF. For the CDR3, the DNA is TGTGCCAGCAGCGTACTAGCGGGGAACTACCTAAGCACAGATACGCAGTATTTT.

This clonotype appeared a single time. It may be a read error: a sequence one base away is much more abundant. The CDR3 DNA reads as TGTGCCAGCAGGACTAGCGGGGGACAAGAGACCCAGTACTTC. Amino acids: CASRTSGGQETQYF. The chain employs TRBV7-9 and TRBJ2-5, with TRBD2 identical over 12 bases. Germline-derived CDR1 and CDR2 are SEHNR and FQNEAQ (reference sequence). The CDR3 length is 14 residues. Unmatched junction bases numbered 1, after V lost 6 bases and J lost 2 bases.

This clonotype was observed many times. The chain couples TRBV6-1 to TRBJ1-2; D remains ambiguous. The V and J ends lost 1 base and 8 bases respectively, with 14 bases between them. The CDR3 contains 14 residues. Germline lookup yields CDR1 MNHNS and CDR2 SASEGT. The CDR3 here is CASSEVIRTRGYTF. For the CDR3, the DNA is TGTGCCAGCAGTGAAGTTATCAGAACTAGGGGCTACACCTTC.

The chain couples TRBV25-1 to TRBJ2-7, with TRBD1 identical over 7 bases. Losses at the gene ends were 6 bases for V and 4 bases for J; bases not matched to a gene: 6. From germline, CDR1 is MGHDK and CDR2 SYGVNS. CDR3 length equals 13 residues. The CDR3 DNA reads TGTGCCAGCAGGGACAGGTGGATGTACGAGCAGTACTTC. This encodes CASRDRWMYEQYF.

The chain carries TRBV5-1 and TRBJ1-6; D is uncertain. This CDR3 has 15 amino acids. V was shortened by 1 base and J by 9 bases, with 14 bases between the two germline ends. Germline V gene sequence: CDR1 SGHRS, CDR2 YFSETQ. CDR3 protein: CASSLTLDGISPLHF. The CDR3 nucleotides read TGCGCCAGCAGCTTGACGCTGGACGGGATTTCACCCCTCCACTTT.

This clonotype was picked up many times. One base away lies a much larger clone, so this may be a sequencing read error. The V and J genes are TRBV27 and TRBJ2-3, with unresolved D. V lost 3 bases and J 1 base, leaving 5 bases between the germline ends. The CDR3 is 13 amino acids. CDR1 and CDR2 from the germline V gene are MNHEY and SMNVEV (reference sequence). CDR3 nucleotides: TGTGCCAGCAGTTTTTTGGGCACAGATACGCAGTATTTT. Residues: CASSFLGTDTQYF.

This clonotype was seen repeatedly, ten times or more. V is TRBV9 and J is TRBJ1-1; 12 bases match TRBD1. The CDR3 sequence is 16 residues long. V lost 3 bases to trimming and J lost 3 bases; unmatched junction nucleotides: 6. Germline-derived CDR1 and CDR2 are SGDLS and YYNGEE. The CDR3 here is CASSGRDRGPYTEAFF. The CDR3 DNA follows: TGTGCCAGCAGCGGCCGGGACAGGGGGCCGTACACTGAAGCTTTCTTT.

Regarding this clonotype: A much larger clone is a single base away; this may be a read error. The chain couples TRBV3-1 to TRBJ1-2, with TRBD1 matching 7 bases. V was clipped by 1 base and J by 8 bases; unmatched bases: 10. Germline CDR1 and CDR2: LGHDT and YNNKEL (reference sequence). This CDR3 is built from 15 residues. The CDR3 DNA reads TGTGCCAGCAGCCAAGCGGAGGGACAGTCCGGGGGCTACACCTTC. Its translation is CASSQAEGQSGGYTF.

With respect to this clonotype: A much larger clone sits a single nucleotide away, making a read error possible. The V and J genes are TRBV2 and TRBJ2-7, with a possible D match to TRBD1 (7 bases). This CDR3 contains 15 residues. The germline V and J ends were trimmed by 5 bases and 5 bases, with 19 bases remaining between them. The germline CDR1 and CDR2 sequences are SNHLY and FYNNEI. CDR3 nucleotide sequence: TGTGCCAGCAGTTTAGGGAGGACAGGATTACACGAGCAGTACTTC. Protein product: CASSLGRTGLHEQYF. Using reference TRBV2 and TRBJ2-7 for the parts outside the CDR3, the full variable domain is EPEVTQTPSHQVTQMGQEVILRCVPISNHLYFYWYRQILGQKVEFLVSFYNNEISEKSEIFDDQFSVERPDGSNFTLKIRSTKLEDSAMYFCASSLGRTGLHEQYFGPGTRLTVT.

There are a few counts of this clonotype. J is TRBJ2-3 and V is TRBV13, with 7 bases fitting TRBD2. Germline V gene sequence: CDR1 PRHDT, CDR2 FYEKMQ (reference sequence). J was trimmed by 3 bases and V by 5 bases; bases with no gene match: 8. This CDR3 is 15 amino acids long. DNA of the CDR3: TGTGCCAGCAGCCCCCGTAGTAGCGGGACAGATACGCAGTATTTT. Protein: CASSPRSSGTDTQYF.

This rearrangement joins TRBV11-3 to TRBJ2-1; possible D gene TRBD1, 6 bases. From germline, CDR1 is SGHNT and CDR2 YENEEA. The CDR3 contains 16 residues. Trimming shortened V by 5 bases and J by 5 bases, and 19 bases separated the two germline ends. In nucleotides, the CDR3 is TGTGCCAGCAGCCCAGGGGAGAAGGGGACAAACAATGAGCAGTTCTTC. Its protein product is CASSPGEKGTNNEQFF.

This sequence joins TRBV27 and TRBJ1-2; 7 bases fit TRBD1. Trimming at V came to 6 bases and at J to 4 bases, leaving 8 bases not matched to a gene. The CDR3 extends over 14 amino acids. The V gene's germline CDR1 is MNHEY and CDR2 SMNVEV (reference sequence). This chain's CDR3 is CASSPGRGLYGYTF. The CDR3 nucleotides read TGTGCCAGCAGCCCCGGGAGGGGGCTCTATGGCTACACCTTC.

The rearrangement joins TRBV9 to TRBJ2-3; D perhaps matches TRBD1 (5 bases). CDR1 SGDLS and CDR2 YYNGEE come from the germline V gene. The length of the CDR3 is 19 residues. V lost 1 base and J 4 bases, leaving 25 bases between the germline ends. This chain's CDR3 is CASSVTPESDGWGADTQYF. The CDR3 bases are TGTGCCAGCAGCGTAACCCCCGAGTCGGACGGGTGGGGCGCAGATACGCAGTATTTT.

This clonotype occurred many times. The chain employs TRBV30 and TRBJ2-7, with TRBD2 matching over 12 bases. The CDR3 is 15 amino acids. V was clipped by 2 bases and J by 3 bases; unmatched bases: 5. Looked up from germline, CDR1 is GTSNPN and CDR2 is SVGIG (reference sequence). The CDR3 sequence is CAWSLRLAGDYEQYF. In nucleotides, the CDR3 is TGTGCCTGGAGTTTGAGACTAGCGGGGGACTACGAGCAGTACTTC.

The chain uses TRBV7-3 and TRBJ2-1, with TRBD2 matching 11 bases. With V trimmed by 4 bases and J by 2 bases, 7 bases remained unmatched. CDR1 and CDR2 from the germline V gene are SGHTA and FQGTGA. CDR3 length: 17 amino acids. CDR3 region: CASSSISGRATYNEQFF. DNA for the CDR3: TGTGCCAGCAGCTCGATTAGCGGGAGGGCCACCTACAATGAGCAGTTCTTC.

This clonotype has a count of ten or more. The rearrangement links TRBV20-1 to TRBJ2-3; 10 bases agree with TRBD2. V gave up 6 bases and J gave up 0 bases; unmatched junction bases: 15. Germline CDR1 is DFQATT and CDR2 is SNEGSKA (reference sequence). This CDR3 is 18 amino acids long. CDR3 nucleotide sequence: TGCAGTGCCCCGCCCAATCAGCGGGGGGGCATAAGCACAGATACGCAGTATTTT. Its translation: CSAPPNQRGGISTDTQYF.

Remarks on this clonotype: Possible read error: a much larger clone is one base away. The chain combines TRBV28 with TRBJ1-2; D is ambiguous. Germline CDR1 and CDR2: MDHEN and SYDVKM. V dropped 1 base and J dropped 7 bases, with 13 bases sitting between them. The CDR3 spans 14 residues. The CDR3 region is CASSLSGASAGYTF. The CDR3, as DNA: TGTGCCAGCAGTTTATCGGGCGCGTCCGCTGGCTACACCTTC.

There are many counts of this clonotype. The V call is TRBV20-1, the J call TRBJ2-1; TRBD1 matches 9 bases. CDR1 is DFQATT and CDR2 is SNEGSKA in the germline V gene (reference sequence). This CDR3 has 15 residues. The V segment lost 1 base and the J segment 3 bases; nucleotides outside the gene matches: 4. The chain's CDR3 is CSARVWDRDYNEQFF. CDR3 bases: TGCAGTGCTAGAGTGTGGGACAGGGACTACAATGAGCAGTTCTTC.

A few counts support this clonotype. The rearrangement joins TRBV6-1 to TRBJ1-6; D unclear. This CDR3 spans 16 amino acids. Per germline, CDR1 MNHNS and CDR2 SASEGT. Between the trimmed V and J ends, which lost 3 bases and 1 base, there was a span of 10 bases. The CDR3 coding sequence is TGTGCCAGCAGTGATTGGGGTGGATCCTATAATTCACCCCTCCACTTT. Its translation is CASSDWGGSYNSPLHF.

This clonotype was counted at least ten times. V is TRBV3-1 and J is TRBJ2-1; 8 positions agree with TRBD2. J lost 3 bases, V lost 1 base, and 5 bases had no gene match. This CDR3 spans 16 amino acids. The germline gives CDR1 LGHDT, CDR2 YNNKEL (reference sequence). The CDR3 region is CASSQARGGLYNEQFF. CDR3 DNA: TGTGCCAGCAGCCAAGCCCGGGGGGGCCTCTACAATGAGCAGTTCTTC.

V usage is TRBV6-1 and J usage is TRBJ2-7; 12 positions agree with TRBD2. Germline lookup yields CDR1 MNHNS and CDR2 SASEGT. This CDR3 comprises 16 residues. With 5 bases clipped from V and 2 bases from J, the junction kept 7 bases outside the gene matches. The CDR3 spells CASSRLAGDFTYEQYF. In DNA form, the CDR3 reads TGTGCCAGCAGTAGACTAGCGGGGGATTTCACCTACGAGCAGTACTTC.

This clonotype was seen at least ten times. The gene calls are TRBV27 and TRBJ2-2, with 12 bases matching TRBD2. The CDR3 consists of 17 residues. V lost 2 bases, J lost 4 bases, and 5 bases stayed unmatched. The germline gives CDR1 MNHEY, CDR2 SMNVEV (reference sequence). The CDR3 here is CASSLGLAGGPTGELFF. Written as DNA, the CDR3 is TGTGCCAGCAGTTTAGGTCTAGCGGGAGGGCCCACCGGGGAGCTGTTTTTT.

V gene TRBV13 combines with J gene TRBJ1-1; 12 bases line up with TRBD1. Germline V lookup: CDR1 PRHDT, CDR2 FYEKMQ (reference sequence). V shed 5 bases, J shed 5 bases, and the junction held 12 bases outside the gene matches. This CDR3 has 17 residues. The CDR3 nucleotides read TGTGCCAGCAGCCTAAGCTCCGGGACAGGGGGCGCGACTGAAGCTTTCTTT. Translation gives CASSLSSGTGGATEAFF.

The genes are TRBV12-3 or TRBV12-4 and TRBJ1-4, with TRBD1 matching over 9 bases. V gave up 5 bases and J gave up 9 bases; unmatched junction bases: 10. CDR3 length: 15 residues. The CDR3 sequence: CASSAALGQGKKLFF. CDR3 nucleotides: TGTGCCAGCAGTGCCGCACTTGGACAGGGGAAAAAACTGTTTTTT.

This clonotype was seen only a few times. The chain employs TRBV7-6 and TRBJ2-7; TRBD1 aligns across 7 bases. The CDR3 extends over 15 amino acids. The germline gives CDR1 SGHVS, CDR2 FNYEAQ. Germline trimming cut 5 bases from V and 5 bases from J; bases unmatched to any gene: 12. The CDR3 is CASSRVTGREDEQYF. DNA of the CDR3: TGTGCCAGCAGCCGCGTGACAGGGAGAGAAGACGAGCAGTACTTC.

This clonotype was observed a handful of times. V gene TRBV6-1 combines with J gene TRBJ2-7; TRBD2 matches at 11 bases. J gave up 4 bases and V 2 bases, and 7 bases lay outside the gene matches. The CDR3 has 16 amino acids. The germline V gene encodes CDR1 MNHNS and CDR2 SASEGT. The CDR3 spells CASSEKEGLAAYEQYF. For the CDR3, the DNA is TGTGCCAGCAGTGAAAAGGAGGGACTAGCGGCATACGAGCAGTACTTC.

Turning to this clonotype: A read error may be the cause here, since a much bigger clone is one base away. The chain links TRBV28 to TRBJ1-2, with D unresolved. From germline, CDR1 is MDHEN and CDR2 SYDVKM. Trimming left V 3 bases short and J 12 bases short, with 14 bases between. The CDR3 spans 12 residues. The CDR3 region has the DNA TGTGCCAGCAGTTTTCATCCGTCGGGCCACACCTTC. Translated: CASSFHPSGHTF.

This clonotype appeared many times. The J gene is TRBJ2-3, the V gene TRBV28; no reliable D call. V was clipped by 2 bases and J by 8 bases, with 11 bases between them. The CDR3 has 13 residues. Germline V lookup: CDR1 MDHEN, CDR2 SYDVKM. This CDR3 reads CASSLRPLPTQYF. The CDR3 nucleotides are TGTGCCAGCAGTTTACGACCACTCCCTACGCAGTATTTT. The whole variable domain, remainder taken from reference TRBV28 and TRBJ2-3, is DVKVTQSSRYLVKRTGEKVFLECVQDMDHENMFWYRQDPGLGLRLIYFSYDVKMKEKGDIPEGYSVSREKKERFSLILESASTNQTSMYLCASSLRPLPTQYFGPGTRLTVL.

This chain connects TRBV4-2 to TRBJ2-2; D gene unclear. V was trimmed by 0 bases and J by 6 bases, leaving 14 bases between them. CDR1 is LGHNA and CDR2 is YNFKEQ in the germline V gene. The CDR3 length is 16 residues. CDR3 residues: CASSQDPGRSPGELFF. CDR3 nucleotide sequence: TGTGCCAGCAGCCAAGATCCTGGCCGAAGCCCCGGGGAGCTGTTTTTT.